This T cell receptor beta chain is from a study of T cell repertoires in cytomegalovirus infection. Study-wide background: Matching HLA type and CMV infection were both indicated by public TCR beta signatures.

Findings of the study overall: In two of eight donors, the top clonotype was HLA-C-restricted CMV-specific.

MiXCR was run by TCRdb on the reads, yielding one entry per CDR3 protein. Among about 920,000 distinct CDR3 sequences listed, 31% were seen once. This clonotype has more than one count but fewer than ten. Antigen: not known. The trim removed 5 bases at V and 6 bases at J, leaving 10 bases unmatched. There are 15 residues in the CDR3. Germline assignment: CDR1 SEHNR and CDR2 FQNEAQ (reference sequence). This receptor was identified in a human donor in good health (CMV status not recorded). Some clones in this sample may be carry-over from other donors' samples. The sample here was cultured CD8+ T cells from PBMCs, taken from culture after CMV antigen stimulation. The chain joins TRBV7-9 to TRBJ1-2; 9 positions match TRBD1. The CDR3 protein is CASSTGTGFLDGYTF. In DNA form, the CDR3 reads TGTGCCAGCAGCACTGGGACAGGGTTCTTAGATGGCTACACCTTC.